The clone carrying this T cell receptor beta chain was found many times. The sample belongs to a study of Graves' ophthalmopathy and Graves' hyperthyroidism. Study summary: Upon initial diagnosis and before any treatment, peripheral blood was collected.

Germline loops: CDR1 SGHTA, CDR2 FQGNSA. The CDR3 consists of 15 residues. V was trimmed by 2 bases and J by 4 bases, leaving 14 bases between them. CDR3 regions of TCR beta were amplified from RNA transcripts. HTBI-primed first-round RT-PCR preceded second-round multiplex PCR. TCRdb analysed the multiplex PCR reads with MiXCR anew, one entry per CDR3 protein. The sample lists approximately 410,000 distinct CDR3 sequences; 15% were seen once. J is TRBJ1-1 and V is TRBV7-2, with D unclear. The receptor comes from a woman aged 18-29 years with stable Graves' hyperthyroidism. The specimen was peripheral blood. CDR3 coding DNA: TGTGCCAGCAGCTTATCCCCGTATGGTGTCACTGAAGCTTTCTTT. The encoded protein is CASSLSPYGVTEAFF.